Here is one TCR beta chain with its context. The sample comes from a study of CD8+CD57+ T cells in acquired aplastic anemia. Study at large: Yields of DNA that came from sorted CD4+ and CD8+ cells averaged about 2.9 ug.

Trimming shortened V by 8 bases and J by 4 bases, and 16 bases separated the two germline ends. The CDR3 extends over 15 amino acids. Profiling of TCR beta VDJ combinations and CDR3 sequences used genomic DNA as template. TCRdb itself ran the reads through MiXCR, one entry per CDR3 protein. The sample shows tens of thousands of distinct CDR3 sequences, roughly 69% of them seen only once. Sequencing used sorted CD4+, CD8+, or CD8+CD57+ T cells (not recorded which) from PBMCs. The TCR originated in a human donor in good health, serving as a control. The chain uses TRBV5-3 and TRBJ2-6, with unresolved D. TRBV5-3 is an ORF, with its function uncertain. As DNA, the CDR3 is TGTGCCAGCATGACAAGAACGGCGGGGGCCAACGTCCTGACTTTC. Encoded protein: CASMTRTAGANVLTF.